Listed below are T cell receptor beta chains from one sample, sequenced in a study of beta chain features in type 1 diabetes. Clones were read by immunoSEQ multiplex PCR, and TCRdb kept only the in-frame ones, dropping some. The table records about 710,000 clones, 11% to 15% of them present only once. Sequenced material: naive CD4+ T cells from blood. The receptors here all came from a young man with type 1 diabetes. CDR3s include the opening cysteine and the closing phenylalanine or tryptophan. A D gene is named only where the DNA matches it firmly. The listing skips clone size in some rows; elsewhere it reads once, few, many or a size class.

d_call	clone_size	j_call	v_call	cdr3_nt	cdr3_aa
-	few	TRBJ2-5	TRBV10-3	TGTGCCTCCAACCCGACAGGCCAAGAGACCCAGTACTTC	CASNPTGQETQYF
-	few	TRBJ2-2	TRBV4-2	TGTGCCAGCAGGAGGGGCCTTGTTACCGGGGAGCTGTTTTTT	CASRRGLVTGELFF
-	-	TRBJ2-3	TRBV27	TGTGCCAGCAGTTTAAGGCCCAAAAGCCCAGATACGCAGTATTTT	CASSLRPKSPDTQYF
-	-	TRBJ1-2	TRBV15	TGTGCCACCAGCAGAGAATTCGGCTACACCTTC	CATSREFGYTF
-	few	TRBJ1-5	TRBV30	TGTGCCTGGAGTGTATCGAATCAGCCCCAGCATTTT	CAWSVSNQPQHF
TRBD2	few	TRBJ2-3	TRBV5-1	TGCGCCAGCAGTAAGCCGGGACTAGCCAACACAGATACGCAGTATTTT	CASSKPGLANTDTQYF
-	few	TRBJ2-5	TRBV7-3	TGTGCCAGCAGCTTAAGGGCGGAGACCCAGTACTTC	CASSLRAETQYF
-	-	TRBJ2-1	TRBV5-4	TGTGCCAGCAGCTTGGTTTTACCAGGGCACAATGAGCAGTTCTTC	CASSLVLPGHNEQFF
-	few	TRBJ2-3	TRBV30	TGTGCCTGGAGCCCGGGGAGCACAGATACGCAGTATTTT	CAWSPGSTDTQYF
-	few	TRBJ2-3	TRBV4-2	TGTGCCAGCAGCCAATCGGACACAGATACGCAGTATTTT	CASSQSDTDTQYF
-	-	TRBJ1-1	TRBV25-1	TGTGCCAGCAGTGATCCGGACAGAGACACTGAAGCTTTCTTT	CASSDPDRDTEAFF
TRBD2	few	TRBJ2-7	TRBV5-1	TGCGCCAGCAGCCGCGGGACTAGCGGGATCTCCTACGAGCAGTACTTC	CASSRGTSGISYEQYF
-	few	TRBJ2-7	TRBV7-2	TGTGCCAGCAGTTCCCCCTACGAGCAGTACTTC	CASSSPYEQYF
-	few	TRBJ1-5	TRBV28	TGTGCCAGCAGTCCCTTGAATTTGCCCCAGCATTTT	CASSPLNLPQHF
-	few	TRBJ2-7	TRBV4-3	TGCGCCAGCAGCCAACGGGGACGGACCTACGAGCAGTACTTC	CASSQRGRTYEQYF
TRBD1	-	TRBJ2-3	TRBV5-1	TGCGCCAGCGGACCCGGAAACAGGGGGCGGACGCAGTATTTT	CASGPGNRGRTQYF
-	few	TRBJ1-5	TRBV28	TGTGCCAGCAGTTCCCTCGGGGGCAATCAGCCCCAGCATTTT	CASSSLGGNQPQHF